This TCR beta chain appears in the sequencing data of a study of T cells in Graves' hyperthyroidism and ophthalmopathy. Orbital computed tomography, thyroid ultrasound, serum thyroxine and TRAb, and clinical symptoms together informed the diagnoses. The TCR beta CDR3 regions underwent amplification using RNA transcripts as the source. The HTBI primer set served for first-round RT-PCR of the TCR CDR3. TCRdb passed the multiplex PCR reads through MiXCR, listing each CDR3 protein once. The table shows over 250,000 distinct CDR3 sequences, with about 17% occurring only once. Germline CDR1 KGHDR, CDR2 SFDVKD. The CDR3 consists of 16 residues. In regard to this clonotype: A much larger clone differs by one base, so this may be a read error.

J is TRBJ1-5 and V is TRBV24-1; D is possibly TRBD1 (6 bases). This TCR came from an older woman with Graves' ophthalmopathy. Material for sequencing was blood. For the CDR3, the DNA is TGTACCACCAGTGCTAACAGTGGAGGGGGAAATCAGCCCCAGCATTTT. It specifies CTTSANSGGGNQPQHF.